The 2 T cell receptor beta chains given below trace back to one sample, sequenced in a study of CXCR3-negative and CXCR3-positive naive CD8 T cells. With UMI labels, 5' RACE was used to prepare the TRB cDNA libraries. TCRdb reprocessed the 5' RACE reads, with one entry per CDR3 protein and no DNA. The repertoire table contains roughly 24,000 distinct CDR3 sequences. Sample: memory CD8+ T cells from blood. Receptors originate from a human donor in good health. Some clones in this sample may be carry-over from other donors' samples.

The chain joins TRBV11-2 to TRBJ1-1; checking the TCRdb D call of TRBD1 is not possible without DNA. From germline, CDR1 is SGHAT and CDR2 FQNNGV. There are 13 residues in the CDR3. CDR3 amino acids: CASSLATGWEAFF.

The CDR3 loop reads CASSAGTSGTYEQYF. The chain couples TRBV19 to TRBJ2-7; the D call of TRBD2 rests on TCRdb alone, since no DNA is present to check it. CDR1 and CDR2 (germline): LNHDA, SQIVND (reference sequence). The CDR3 covers 15 residues. Combining the CDR3 with reference TRBV19 and TRBJ2-7 gives the whole variable domain DGGITQSPKYLFRKEGQNVTLSCEQNLNHDAMYWYRQDPGQGLRLIYYSQIVNDFQKGDIAEGYSVSREKKESFPLTVTSAQKNPTAFYLCASSAGTSGTYEQYFGPGTRLTVT.